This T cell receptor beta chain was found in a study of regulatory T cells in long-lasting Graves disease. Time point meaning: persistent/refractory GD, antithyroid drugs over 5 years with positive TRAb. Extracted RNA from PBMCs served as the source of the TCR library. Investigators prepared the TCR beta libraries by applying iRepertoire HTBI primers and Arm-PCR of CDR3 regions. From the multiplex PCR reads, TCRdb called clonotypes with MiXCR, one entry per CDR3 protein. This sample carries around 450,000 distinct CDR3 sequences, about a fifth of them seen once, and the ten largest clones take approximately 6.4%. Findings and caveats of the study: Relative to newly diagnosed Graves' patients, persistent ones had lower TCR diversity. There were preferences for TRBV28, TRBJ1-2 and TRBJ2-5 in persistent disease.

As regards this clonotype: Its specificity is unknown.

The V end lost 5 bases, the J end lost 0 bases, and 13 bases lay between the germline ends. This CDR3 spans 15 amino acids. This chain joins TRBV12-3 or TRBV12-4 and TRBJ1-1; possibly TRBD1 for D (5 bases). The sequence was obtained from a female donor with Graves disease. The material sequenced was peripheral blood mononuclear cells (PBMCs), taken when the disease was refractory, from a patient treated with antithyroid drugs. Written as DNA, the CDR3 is TGTGCCAGCAGTGGGGGGGGGGGGTTGAACACTGAAGCTTTCTTT. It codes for CASSGGGGLNTEAFF.